The sequence of this TCR beta chain was determined in a study of blood T cell repertoires in COVID-19. Study context: Samples representing acute and convalescent COVID-19 were sourced from the United States, Italy and Spain.

Using immunoSEQ multiplex PCR, the repertoire was profiled, and TCRdb retains in-frame clones only, with some absent. Here the sample spans about 300,000 clones, approximately 84% being singletons. Germline V lookup: CDR1 MDHEN, CDR2 SYDVKM. V lost 6 bases to trimming and J lost 7 bases; unmatched junction nucleotides: 13. The CDR3 has 15 amino acids. One Seattle source followed patients from active infection through their disease course. What was sequenced was peripheral blood. The chain recombines TRBV28 with TRBJ1-2, with 8 bases aligning to TRBD1. The TCR sequence derives from a human donor with COVID-19, enrolled during active disease. The donor label of this sample is uncertain. DNA of the CDR3: TGTGCCAGCAGGATACAGGGACAGGAGGGAAGTGGCTACACCTTC. Encoded protein: CASRIQGQEGSGYTF.